Listed below are T cell receptor beta chains from one sample, sequenced in a study of siplizumab effects on memory and regulatory T cells. Produced via immunoSEQ multiplex PCR; TCRdb's table is partial and in-frame only. In the table there are 90,000 to 120,000 clones, 94% of which are singletons. Material for sequencing was Tregs sorted from blood. The receptors here all came from a human donor in good health. The CDR3 runs from the conserved cysteine through the conserved F or W. The order of the fields is CDR3 length, clone size, D gene, V gene, J gene, CDR3 protein, CDR3 DNA. D genes are given only for firm matches. Clone size, where shown, is once, few, many, or a class for clones that have expanded.

cdr3_length: 17
clone_size: -
d_call: -
v_call: TRBV6-1
j_call: TRBJ1-4
cdr3_aa: CASSAPTGTRLFEKLFF
cdr3_nt: TGTGCCAGCAGTGCCCCGACAGGAACCCGGCTGTTCGAAAAACTGTTTTTT

cdr3_length: 14
clone_size: -
d_call: -
v_call: TRBV29-1
j_call: TRBJ1-1
cdr3_aa: CSGADSGLNTEAFF
cdr3_nt: TGCAGCGGTGCGGACTCGGGGTTGAACACTGAAGCTTTCTTT

cdr3_length: 15
clone_size: -
d_call: -
v_call: TRBV6-1
j_call: TRBJ2-6
cdr3_aa: CASSEESSGANVLTF
cdr3_nt: TGTGCCAGCAGTGAAGAGAGCTCTGGGGCCAACGTCCTGACTTTC

cdr3_length: 19
clone_size: -
d_call: TRBD2
v_call: TRBV7-9
j_call: TRBJ2-3
cdr3_aa: CASSPKGLAGSGSTDTQYF
cdr3_nt: TGTGCCAGCAGCCCTAAAGGACTAGCGGGATCGGGGAGCACAGATACGCAGTATTTT

cdr3_length: 10
clone_size: -
d_call: -
v_call: TRBV20-1
j_call: TRBJ1-2
cdr3_aa: CSAPFYGYTF
cdr3_nt: TGCAGTGCTCCATTCTATGGCTACACCTTC

cdr3_length: 13
clone_size: -
d_call: -
v_call: TRBV28
j_call: TRBJ1-2
cdr3_aa: CATIGEGDPGYTF
cdr3_nt: TGTGCCACCATCGGGGAGGGGGATCCTGGCTACACCTTC

cdr3_length: 14
clone_size: -
d_call: -
v_call: TRBV27
j_call: TRBJ2-3
cdr3_aa: CASSRTIPLDTQYF
cdr3_nt: TGTGCCAGCAGTCGGACTATTCCTCTGGATACGCAGTATTTT

cdr3_length: 13
clone_size: -
d_call: TRBD1
v_call: TRBV5-6
j_call: TRBJ1-2
cdr3_aa: CASSYGQGIWYTF
cdr3_nt: TGTGCCAGCAGCTACGGACAGGGGATTTGGTACACCTTC

cdr3_length: 13
clone_size: once
d_call: -
v_call: TRBV30
j_call: TRBJ2-7
cdr3_aa: CAWAPTYPYEQYF
cdr3_nt: TGTGCCTGGGCTCCTACTTACCCCTACGAGCAGTACTTC

cdr3_length: 19
clone_size: -
d_call: -
v_call: TRBV5-1
j_call: TRBJ2-6
cdr3_aa: CASSLYRAGIASGANVLTF
cdr3_nt: TGCGCCAGCAGCTTGTACAGGGCGGGGATCGCCTCTGGGGCCAACGTCCTGACTTTC

cdr3_length: 15
clone_size: few
d_call: -
v_call: TRBV6-5
j_call: TRBJ2-7
cdr3_aa: CASSPGIGGGYEQYF
cdr3_nt: TGTGCCAGCAGCCCGGGGATCGGGGGCGGGTACGAGCAGTACTTC

cdr3_length: 15
clone_size: -
d_call: TRBD2
v_call: TRBV5-1
j_call: TRBJ2-1
cdr3_aa: CASSLGLAGLSEQFF
cdr3_nt: TGCGCCAGCAGCCTCGGACTAGCGGGACTTAGTGAGCAGTTCTTC

cdr3_length: 12
clone_size: -
d_call: -
v_call: TRBV30
j_call: TRBJ2-3
cdr3_aa: CAWRTVGDTQYF
cdr3_nt: TGTGCCTGGAGGACCGTCGGGGATACGCAGTATTTT

cdr3_length: 14
clone_size: -
d_call: -
v_call: TRBV9
j_call: TRBJ2-7
cdr3_aa: CASSRMDSSYEQYF
cdr3_nt: TGTGCCAGCAGCCGCATGGACAGCTCCTACGAGCAGTACTTC

cdr3_length: 14
clone_size: once
d_call: TRBD2
v_call: TRBV7-9
j_call: TRBJ2-7
cdr3_aa: CASVGTSGIYEQYF
cdr3_nt: TGTGCCAGCGTCGGGACTAGCGGAATCTACGAGCAGTACTTC

cdr3_length: 13
clone_size: once
d_call: -
v_call: TRBV6-1
j_call: TRBJ1-3
cdr3_aa: CASGGRSGNTIYF
cdr3_nt: TGTGCCAGCGGGGGACGCAGTGGAAACACCATATATTTT

cdr3_length: 15
clone_size: -
d_call: TRBD1
v_call: TRBV28
j_call: TRBJ1-5
cdr3_aa: CARSLGTGVDQPQHF
cdr3_nt: TGTGCCAGAAGTTTGGGGACAGGGGTTGATCAGCCCCAGCATTTT

cdr3_length: 17
clone_size: -
d_call: TRBD2
v_call: TRBV5-1
j_call: TRBJ2-7
cdr3_aa: CASSLVWTSGRIYEQYF
cdr3_nt: TGCGCCAGCAGCTTGGTTTGGACTAGCGGGAGGATCTACGAGCAGTACTTC

cdr3_length: 15
clone_size: once
d_call: TRBD1
v_call: TRBV5-4
j_call: TRBJ2-7
cdr3_aa: CASSGRNRGGGEQYF
cdr3_nt: TGTGCCAGCAGCGGGAGAAACAGGGGTGGTGGCGAGCAGTACTTC

cdr3_length: 14
clone_size: -
d_call: TRBD1
v_call: TRBV19
j_call: TRBJ2-2
cdr3_aa: CASSAQGATGELFF
cdr3_nt: TGTGCCAGTAGTGCCCAGGGGGCCACCGGGGAGCTGTTTTTT

cdr3_length: 11
clone_size: -
d_call: -
v_call: TRBV20-1
j_call: TRBJ2-7
cdr3_aa: CSARKHYEQYF
cdr3_nt: TGCAGTGCTAGGAAACACTACGAGCAGTACTTC

cdr3_length: 15
clone_size: -
d_call: -
v_call: TRBV5-1
j_call: TRBJ2-5
cdr3_aa: CASSPRRARQETQYF
cdr3_nt: TGCGCCAGCAGCCCGCGACGGGCTAGACAAGAGACCCAGTACTTC

cdr3_length: 17
clone_size: -
d_call: TRBD1
v_call: TRBV19
j_call: TRBJ2-7
cdr3_aa: CASSIGATTGSVYEQYF
cdr3_nt: TGTGCCAGTAGTATAGGCGCGACGACAGGGTCGGTCTACGAGCAGTACTTC

cdr3_length: 16
clone_size: few
d_call: TRBD1
v_call: TRBV11-2
j_call: TRBJ2-2
cdr3_aa: CASSKMGQGALGELFF
cdr3_nt: TGTGCCAGCAGCAAGATGGGACAGGGGGCATTAGGGGAGCTGTTTTTT

cdr3_length: 15
clone_size: -
d_call: -
v_call: TRBV7-9
j_call: TRBJ2-6
cdr3_aa: CASSLWSSGANVLTF
cdr3_nt: TGTGCCAGCAGCTTATGGTCTTCTGGGGCCAACGTCCTGACTTTC

cdr3_length: 14
clone_size: -
d_call: -
v_call: TRBV28
j_call: TRBJ1-1
cdr3_aa: CASSLYGWRTEAFF
cdr3_nt: TGTGCCAGCAGTTTATATGGTTGGCGCACTGAAGCTTTCTTT

cdr3_length: 16
clone_size: -
d_call: -
v_call: TRBV5-1
j_call: TRBJ1-1
cdr3_aa: CASSFRGGEMRTEAFF
cdr3_nt: TGCGCCAGCAGCTTCAGGGGCGGCGAGATGAGGACTGAAGCTTTCTTT

cdr3_length: 17
clone_size: -
d_call: TRBD2
v_call: TRBV4-2
j_call: TRBJ2-1
cdr3_aa: CASSRHTSSGRAREQFF
cdr3_nt: TGTGCCAGCAGCCGGCATACATCTAGCGGGAGGGCCCGTGAGCAGTTCTTC

cdr3_length: 14
clone_size: -
d_call: -
v_call: TRBV6-5
j_call: TRBJ1-4
cdr3_aa: CASSKRGIREKLFF
cdr3_nt: TGTGCCAGCAGCAAACGGGGTATTAGGGAAAAACTGTTTTTT

cdr3_length: 15
clone_size: -
d_call: TRBD2
v_call: TRBV6-5
j_call: TRBJ2-3
cdr3_aa: CASSRLAGRTDTQYF
cdr3_nt: TGTGCCAGCAGTCGACTAGCGGGACGAACAGATACGCAGTATTTT

cdr3_length: 16
clone_size: -
d_call: TRBD1
v_call: TRBV5-1
j_call: TRBJ2-7
cdr3_aa: CASSPYSDRGIDEQYF
cdr3_nt: TGCGCCAGCAGCCCCTACAGTGACAGGGGGATCGACGAGCAGTACTTC